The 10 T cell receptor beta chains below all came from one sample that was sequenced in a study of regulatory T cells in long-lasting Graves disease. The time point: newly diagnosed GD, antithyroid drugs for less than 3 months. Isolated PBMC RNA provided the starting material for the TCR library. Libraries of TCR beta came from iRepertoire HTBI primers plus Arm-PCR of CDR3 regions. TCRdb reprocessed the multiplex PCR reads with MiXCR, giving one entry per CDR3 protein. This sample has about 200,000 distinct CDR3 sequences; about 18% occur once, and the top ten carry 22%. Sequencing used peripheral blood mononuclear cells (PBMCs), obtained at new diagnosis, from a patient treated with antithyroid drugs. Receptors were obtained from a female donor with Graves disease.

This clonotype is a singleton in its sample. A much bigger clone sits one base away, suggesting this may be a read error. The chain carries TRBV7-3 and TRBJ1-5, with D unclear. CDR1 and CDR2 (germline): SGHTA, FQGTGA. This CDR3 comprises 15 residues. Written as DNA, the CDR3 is TGCGCCAGCACCTTCTATAGTTTGGACAATCAGCCCCAGCATTTT. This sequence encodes CASTFYSLDNQPQHF.

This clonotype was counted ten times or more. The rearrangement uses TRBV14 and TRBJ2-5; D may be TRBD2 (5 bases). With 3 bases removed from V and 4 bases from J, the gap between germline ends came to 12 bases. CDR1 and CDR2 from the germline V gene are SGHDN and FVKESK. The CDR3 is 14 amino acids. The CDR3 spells CASSQSLRGETQYF. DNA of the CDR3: TGTGCCAGCAGCCAGAGCCTCCGGGGAGAGACCCAGTACTTC.

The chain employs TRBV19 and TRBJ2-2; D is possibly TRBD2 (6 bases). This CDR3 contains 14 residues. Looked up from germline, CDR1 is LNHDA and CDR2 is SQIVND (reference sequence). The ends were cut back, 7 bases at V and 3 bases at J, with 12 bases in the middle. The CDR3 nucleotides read TGTGCCAGTAACCTCGCGGGGTACACCGGGGAGCTGTTTTTT. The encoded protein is CASNLAGYTGELFF.

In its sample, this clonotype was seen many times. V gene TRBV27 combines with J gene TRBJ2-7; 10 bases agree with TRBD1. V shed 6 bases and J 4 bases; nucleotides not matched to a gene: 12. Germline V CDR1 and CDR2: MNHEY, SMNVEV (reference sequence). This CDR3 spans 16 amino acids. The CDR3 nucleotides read TGTGCCAGCAGCCGGACAGGGGGGACTTCTAGGTACGAGCAGTACTTC. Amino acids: CASSRTGGTSRYEQYF.

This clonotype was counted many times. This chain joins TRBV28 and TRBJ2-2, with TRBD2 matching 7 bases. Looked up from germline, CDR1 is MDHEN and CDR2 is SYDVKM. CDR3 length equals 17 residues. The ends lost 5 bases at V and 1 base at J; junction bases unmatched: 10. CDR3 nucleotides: TGTGCCAGCAGTCCCCTTTGGTCTAGCGGGAACACCGGGGAGCTGTTTTTT. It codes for CASSPLWSSGNTGELFF.

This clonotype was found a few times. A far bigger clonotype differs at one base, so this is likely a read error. CDR3 in DNA: TGTGCCAGCAGTGCGGGACTAGCGGGAGGATCCAATGAGCAGTACTTC. Amino acid sequence: CASSAGLAGGSNEQYF. This chain links TRBV2 with TRBJ2-7; the match to TRBD2 covers 15 bases. The trim removed 4 bases at V and 7 bases at J, leaving 8 bases unmatched. Germline V gene data show CDR1 as SNHLY and CDR2 as FYNNEI. CDR3 length: 16 amino acids.

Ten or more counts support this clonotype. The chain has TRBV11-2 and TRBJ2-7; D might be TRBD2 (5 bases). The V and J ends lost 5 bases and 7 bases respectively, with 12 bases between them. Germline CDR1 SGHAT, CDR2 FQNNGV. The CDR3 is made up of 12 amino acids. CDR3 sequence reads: CASSHGWEEQYF. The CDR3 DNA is TGTGCCAGCAGCCATGGATGGGAGGAGCAGTACTTC.

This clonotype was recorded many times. The CDR3: CSALGSGTAHSGANVLTF. CDR3 bases: TGCAGCGCCCTAGGCTCCGGGACAGCTCACTCTGGGGCCAACGTCCTGACTTTC. This chain links TRBV29-1 with TRBJ2-6; 7 bases line up with TRBD1. J was trimmed by 0 bases and V by 7 bases; bases with no gene match: 15. The V gene's germline CDR1 is SQVTM and CDR2 ANQGSEA. This CDR3 contains 18 residues.

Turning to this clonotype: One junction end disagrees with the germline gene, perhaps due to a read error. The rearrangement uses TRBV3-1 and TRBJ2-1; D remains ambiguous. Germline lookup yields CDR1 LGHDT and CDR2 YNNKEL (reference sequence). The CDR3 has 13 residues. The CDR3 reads CASSQDINNAQFF. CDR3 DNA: TGTGCCAGCAGCCAAGATATTAACAATGCGCAGTTCTTC.

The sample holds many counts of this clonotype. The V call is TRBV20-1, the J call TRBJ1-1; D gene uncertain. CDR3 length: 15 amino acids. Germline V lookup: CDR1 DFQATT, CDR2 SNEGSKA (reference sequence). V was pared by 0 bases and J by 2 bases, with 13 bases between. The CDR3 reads CSARDSGRINTEAFF. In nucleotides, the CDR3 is TGCAGTGCTAGAGATTCGGGCAGGATTAACACTGAAGCTTTCTTT.